This note documents a single TCR beta chain sequence. Germline V gene data show CDR1 as ENHRY and CDR2 as SYGVKD. The CDR3 consists of 15 residues. The V end lost 4 bases, the J end lost 1 base, and 12 bases lay between the germline ends. MiXCR, run by TCRdb on the 5' RACE reads, gives a single entry per CDR3 protein. The data contain fewer than 100,000 distinct CDR3 sequences, around 5.8% of them singletons. The sample is drawn from a study of T cells after yellow fever vaccination. Study summary: The fractions with low cell numbers were processed using SMART-Seq v4 Ultra Low Input.

The clonotype comes from a young man who received the YFV17D yellow fever vaccine. The starting material was CD8+ T cells sorted from PBMCs, obtained 10 days after the yellow fever booster vaccination. The gene calls are TRBV10-3 and TRBJ2-3, with D perhaps TRBD2 (6 bases). As DNA, the CDR3 is TGTGCCATCAGTGGGTTGGCTAGCGGCACAGATACGCAGTATTTT. Its translation: CAISGLASGTDTQYF.